The subject of this entry is one T cell receptor beta chain. Its antigen is as yet unknown. Every subset's genomic DNA went evenly onto several immunoSEQ plates. Method: immunoSEQ multiplex PCR; TCRdb's copy keeps in-frame clones and lacks some. The repertoire holds 850,000 to 1,100,000 clones, with 70% to 85% as singletons. The data belong to a study of shared clonotypes between healthy human individuals. Overall study: There were three CD4 naive, three CD4 memory, two CD8 naive and one CD8 memory plates per donor.

Study-level findings and limits: A reduction in generation probabilities was seen for non-shared clonotypes relative to those shared by all four donors.

The sample was memory CD4+ T cells from PBMCs. Sample subset: CD45RA-negative fraction. The receptor comes from a man between 18 and 29 years old in good health. Some clones in this sample may be carry-over from other donors' samples.

CDR3 region: CASTDYGQGAPQHF. Written as DNA, the CDR3 is TGTGCCAGCACGGATTACGGACAGGGGGCGCCCCAGCATTTT. This chain uses TRBV28 with TRBJ1-5, with 11 bases fitting TRBD1. The CDR3 runs to 14 residues. V lost 7 bases and J lost 9; bases outside the gene matches: 8. Looked up from germline, CDR1 is MDHEN and CDR2 is SYDVKM.